Presented here are 22 T cell receptor beta chains from one specimen sequenced in a study of T cell clones after liver transplantation. Only in-frame clones appear in the TCRdb table, and some are missing; sequencing was by immunoSEQ multiplex PCR. The sample records about 33,000 clones, approximately 96% being singletons. The sequencing here drew on CD8+ T cells from blood, taken 12 months after liver transplant. The receptor set was obtained from a human patient who received a liver transplant. T cells may partly derive from the graft donor.

The chain employs TRBV5-1 and TRBJ2-3; the D is unclear. Per the germline V gene, CDR1 is SGHRS and CDR2 is YFSETQ. CDR3 size: 12 residues. Trimming cost V 0 bases and J 5 bases, with 4 bases left between them. Here the CDR3 reads CASSLVRDTQYF. CDR3 nucleotides: TGCGCCAGCAGCTTGGTTCGAGATACGCAGTATTTT.

The genes are TRBV19 and TRBJ2-3; perhaps TRBD1 as D (7 bases). The CDR3 is 15 amino acids. Germline loops: CDR1 LNHDA, CDR2 SQIVND (reference sequence). With 3 bases removed from V and 5 bases from J, the gap between germline ends came to 15 bases. CDR3 coding DNA: TGTGCCAGTAGTATGGGTCCAGGGGGGCTAGATACGCAGTATTTT. Protein: CASSMGPGGLDTQYF.

This chain connects TRBV27 to TRBJ2-2; 11 nucleotides line up with TRBD2. After removal of 2 bases from V and 5 bases from J, the junction contained 4 bases not matched to a gene. The CDR3 consists of 16 residues. Germline V CDR1 and CDR2: MNHEY, SMNVEV (reference sequence). The CDR3 DNA sequence: TGTGCCAGCAGTTTACTTACTAGCGGGAGAACCGGGGAGCTGTTTTTT. It encodes CASSLLTSGRTGELFF.

This chain links TRBV27 with TRBJ2-2; D gene ambiguous. The CDR3 runs 13 residues. Germline CDR1 MNHEY, CDR2 SMNVEV (reference sequence). V gave up 2 bases and J gave up 5 bases, with 6 bases separating them. Here the CDR3 reads CASSLHRTGELFF. DNA of the CDR3: TGTGCCAGCAGTTTACATAGGACCGGGGAGCTGTTTTTT.

J is TRBJ2-2 and V is TRBV27, with 8 nucleotides matching TRBD1. The CDR3 is 15 amino acids. V gave up 4 bases and J gave up 6 bases; unmatched junction bases: 7. Germline assignment: CDR1 MNHEY and CDR2 SMNVEV (reference sequence). CDR3 nucleotide sequence: TGTGCCAGCAGTTATAAACAGGGGGTGGCCGGGGAGCTGTTTTTT. Its translation is CASSYKQGVAGELFF.

This CDR3 is CATSTGQGPLEQYF. The CDR3, as DNA: TGTGCCACCAGCACCGGACAGGGTCCGCTCGAGCAGTACTTC. This chain links TRBV15 with TRBJ2-7; the match to TRBD1 covers 8 bases. With 4 bases clipped from V and 6 bases from J, the junction kept 8 bases outside the gene matches. Looked up from germline, CDR1 is LNHNV and CDR2 is YYDKDF (reference sequence). The length of the CDR3 is 14 residues.

This clone was observed once. Germline and junction disagree at one end, which may indicate a read error. V is TRBV7-7 and J is TRBJ1-1, with D unclear. This CDR3 is 12 amino acids long. Germline V gene lookup returns CDR1 SSHAT and CDR2 FNYEAQ (reference sequence). The CDR3 DNA reads TGTGCCGGCAGCTTAGGAGGAGCTGAAGCTTTCTTT. Translation gives CAGSLGGAEAFF.

The rearrangement links TRBV27 to TRBJ2-7; D is possibly TRBD1 or TRBD2 (5 bases each). V was cut by 6 bases and J by 2 bases, with 11 bases left in between. The CDR3 runs to 13 residues. Per the germline V gene, CDR1 is MNHEY and CDR2 is SMNVEV (reference sequence). In DNA, the CDR3 is TGTGCCAGCAGCGGGGACCACCCCTACGAGCAGTACTTC. The encoded protein is CASSGDHPYEQYF.

The J gene is TRBJ2-7, the V gene TRBV13; 9 nucleotides align to TRBD1. J lost 2 bases, V lost 5 bases, and 7 bases had no gene match. This CDR3 has 15 amino acids. Germline V lookup: CDR1 PRHDT, CDR2 FYEKMQ (reference sequence). As DNA, the CDR3 is TGTGCCAGCAGCCCCGGACAGGGGAAAGCCTACGAGCAGTACTTC. This gives the protein CASSPGQGKAYEQYF.

This clone was seen only a few times. This chain links TRBV30 with TRBJ1-3, with D tentatively TRBD1 (5 bases). The CDR3 runs to 15 residues. Deletions cut 3 bases from V and 2 bases from J, with 14 bases between. Germline V gene data show CDR1 as GTSNPN and CDR2 as SVGIG (reference sequence). This CDR3 reads CAWSGVGAAGNTIYF. CDR3 in DNA: TGTGCCTGGAGCGGGGTAGGGGCGGCTGGAAACACCATATATTTT. The full variable domain, in which reference TRBV30 and TRBJ1-3 provide the parts outside the CDR3, is SQTIHQWPATLVQPVGSPLSLECTVEGTSNPNLYWYRQAAGRGLQLLFYSVGIGQISSEVPQNLSASRPQDRQFILSSKKLLLSDSGFYLCAWSGVGAAGNTIYFGEGSWLTVV.

CDR3 protein: CASRVPDRPYEQYF. Here the CDR3 DNA reads TGTGCCAGCAGGGTCCCGGACAGACCCTACGAGCAGTACTTC. This rearrangement joins TRBV6-1 to TRBJ2-7, with a tentative D call TRBD1 (6 bases). The germline gives CDR1 MNHNS, CDR2 SASEGT. Trimming shortened V by 6 bases and J by 2 bases, and 14 bases separated the two germline ends. The CDR3 contains 14 residues.

The rearrangement joins TRBV4-2 to TRBJ1-2; D uncertain. Trimming pared 4 bases from V and 7 bases from J, leaving 13 bases between. From germline, CDR1 is LGHNA and CDR2 YNFKEQ. There are 13 residues in the CDR3. Here the CDR3 reads CASSPNPGAGYTF. CDR3 bases: TGTGCCAGCAGCCCAAATCCAGGTGCTGGCTACACCTTC.

This chain joins TRBV30 and TRBJ2-1; D assignment may be TRBD1 or TRBD2 (7 bases each). Trimming removed 5 bases at V and 3 bases at J, with 17 bases between. Germline V gene sequence: CDR1 GTSNPN, CDR2 SVGIG (reference sequence). There are 15 residues in the CDR3. The CDR3 here is CAWGEGASGYNEQFF. As DNA, the CDR3 is TGTGCCTGGGGGGAGGGGGCTAGCGGCTACAATGAGCAGTTCTTC.

V gene TRBV7-2 combines with J gene TRBJ2-5; D may be TRBD1 (6 bases). CDR3 length: 13 amino acids. CDR1 is SGHTA, CDR2 FQGNSA, per germline. V was shortened by 2 bases and J by 3 bases, with 7 bases between the two germline ends. CDR3 residues: CASSLNREETQYF. In DNA, the CDR3 is TGTGCCAGCAGCTTAAACAGGGAAGAGACCCAGTACTTC.

V and J are TRBV28 and TRBJ2-5; possible D gene TRBD2, 5 bases. Germline values: CDR1 MDHEN, CDR2 SYDVKM. V was cut by 2 bases and J by 5 bases, with 9 bases left in between. The CDR3 has 13 amino acids. The CDR3 sequence is CASSLASRETQYF. CDR3 bases: TGTGCCAGCAGTTTAGCTAGCCGGGAGACCCAGTACTTC.

V gene TRBV21-1 combines with J gene TRBJ2-7; TRBD2 was called by the table and not checked on the DNA. TRBV21-1 has pseudogene status. This CDR3 comprises 17 residues. The CDR3 DNA follows: TGTGCCAGCAGCTCCGGGAGAGGGGGGACTAGCGGGCACGAGCAGTACTTC. Amino acid sequence: CASSSGRGGTSGHEQYF.

V usage is TRBV27 and J usage is TRBJ2-1; no reliable D call. The germline V and J ends were trimmed by 8 bases and 0 bases, with 11 bases remaining between them. CDR1 is MNHEY, CDR2 SMNVEV, per germline (reference sequence). The CDR3 is 14 amino acids. The CDR3 sequence is CASRGPSSYNEQFF. The CDR3, as DNA: TGTGCCAGCCGAGGCCCTAGCTCCTACAATGAGCAGTTCTTC.

The DNA for the CDR3 is TGTGCCAGCAGTGCTAGCGGGGTCTCCTACAATGAGCAGTTCTTC. Its protein is CASSASGVSYNEQFF. The chain employs TRBV27 and TRBJ2-1; 9 bases map to TRBD2. The CDR3 is made up of 15 amino acids. The V gene's germline CDR1 is MNHEY and CDR2 SMNVEV (reference sequence). With V trimmed by 5 bases and J by 0 bases, 2 bases remained unmatched.

The J gene is TRBJ2-5, the V gene TRBV7-9, with 8 bases that match TRBD2. This CDR3 has 16 residues. Per the germline V gene, CDR1 is SEHNR and CDR2 is FQNEAQ (reference sequence). The V and J ends lost 4 bases and 5 bases, in that order; junction bases with no gene match: 12. CDR3: CASSSPQRERGETQYF. The CDR3, as DNA: TGTGCCAGCAGCTCCCCGCAGCGGGAGAGAGGCGAGACCCAGTACTTC.

The chain links TRBV5-3 to TRBJ2-7; a possible D gene is TRBD2 (6 bases). TRBV5-3 is an ORF, with its function uncertain. There are 16 residues in the CDR3. Trimming took 1 base from V and 3 from J, leaving 17 bases between them. The CDR3, as DNA: TGTGCCAGAAGCTTGTGTTTCTGGGACTTACACTACGAGCAGTACTTC. It is translated as CARSLCFWDLHYEQYF.

The V and J genes are TRBV14 and TRBJ2-2, with D unclear. Germline CDR1 reads SGHDN; CDR2 reads FVKESK. V dropped 0 bases and J dropped 6 bases, with 2 bases sitting between them. The CDR3 is 12 amino acids. CDR3: CASSQDPGELFF. The CDR3 DNA reads as TGTGCCAGCAGCCAAGACCCCGGGGAGCTGTTTTTT. The whole variable domain, remainder taken from reference TRBV14 and TRBJ2-2, is EAGVTQFPSHSVIEKGQTVTLRCDPISGHDNLYWYRRVMGKEIKFLLHFVKESKQDESGMPNNRFLAERTGGTYSTLKVQPAELEDSGVYFCASSQDPGELFFGEGSRLTVL.

This chain links TRBV9 with TRBJ2-1; maybe TRBD2 (6 bases). Germline-derived CDR1 and CDR2 are SGDLS and YYNGEE. CDR3 length: 18 amino acids. V was trimmed by 1 base and J by 4 bases, leaving 21 bases between them. The CDR3 spells CASSVPRWGSSGYNEQFF. CDR3 nucleotide sequence: TGTGCCAGCAGCGTACCTCGTTGGGGGAGTAGCGGATACAATGAGCAGTTCTTC.